This TCR beta chain was identified during a study of Tregs in tolerant kidney transplant recipients. Study observations and caveats: The most relevant donor-specific Treg TCRbeta repertoire apparently came from expansion with activated donor B cells.

Sequenced by immunoSEQ multiplex PCR; TCRdb stores in-frame clones only, minus some. The table records about 59,000 clones, about 83% of them present only once. The CDR3 runs 14 residues. The V gene's germline CDR1 is MNHEY and CDR2 SMNVEV (reference sequence). Trimming stripped 10 bases from V and 4 bases from J, with 18 bases between. About this clone itself: Its target is not known.

The J gene is TRBJ2-3, the V gene TRBV27, with D possibly matching TRBD1 (6 bases). Specimen: CD4+ T cells from blood. The source is a human donor in good health. CDR3 sequence (DNA): TGTGCCATACAGGGCGGCGGGTGGGCAGATACGCAGTATTTT. The encoded protein is CAIQGGGWADTQYF.